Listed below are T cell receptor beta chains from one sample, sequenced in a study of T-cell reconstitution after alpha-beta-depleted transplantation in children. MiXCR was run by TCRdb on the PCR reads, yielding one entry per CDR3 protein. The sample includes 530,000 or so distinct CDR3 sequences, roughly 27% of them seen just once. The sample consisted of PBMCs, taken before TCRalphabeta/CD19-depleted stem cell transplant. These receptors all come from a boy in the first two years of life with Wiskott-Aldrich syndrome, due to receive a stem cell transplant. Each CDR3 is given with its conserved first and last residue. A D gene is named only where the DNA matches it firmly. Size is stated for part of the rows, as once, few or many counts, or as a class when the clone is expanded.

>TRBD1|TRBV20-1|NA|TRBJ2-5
CSVPQGVETQYF
TGCAGTGTACCACAGGGGGTGGAGACCCAGTACTTC
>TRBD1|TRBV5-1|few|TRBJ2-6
CASSLSTGGVSGANVLTF
TGCGCCAGCAGCTTGTCGACAGGGGGGGTCTCTGGGGCCAACGTCCTGACTTTC
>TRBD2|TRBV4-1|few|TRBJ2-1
CASSQVFSGRSYNEQFF
TGCGCCAGCAGCCAAGTATTCAGCGGGAGGAGTTACAATGAGCAGTTCTTC
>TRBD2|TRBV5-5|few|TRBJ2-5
CASSLLGGPGETQYF
TGTGCCAGCAGCCTATTGGGAGGGCCAGGAGAGACCCAGTACTTC
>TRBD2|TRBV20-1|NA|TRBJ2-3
CSASAFAGGGTDTQYF
TGCAGTGCTAGCGCCTTTGCCGGGGGGGGTACAGATACGCAGTATTTT
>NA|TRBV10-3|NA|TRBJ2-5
CAISARETQYF
TGTGCCATCAGTGCTAGAGAGACCCAGTACTTC
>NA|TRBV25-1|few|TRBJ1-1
CASSESWNTEAFF
TGTGCCAGCAGTGAATCTTGGAACACTGAAGCTTTCTTT
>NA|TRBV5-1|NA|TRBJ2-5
CASSFISPTETQYF
TGCGCCAGCAGCTTTATTTCACCGACGGAGACCCAGTACTTC
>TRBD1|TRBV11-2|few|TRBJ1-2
CATGKIRDRENYGYTF
TGTGCCACGGGGAAAATTAGGGACAGGGAGAACTATGGCTACACCTTC
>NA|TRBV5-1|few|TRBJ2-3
CASSLAQETDTQYF
TGCGCCAGCAGCTTGGCCCAGGAGACAGATACGCAGTATTTT